The entry below gives a single T cell receptor (beta chain) sequence along with its context. Participants spanned ages about 18 to 100 years and resided in around 25 US areas. The CDR3 extends over 18 amino acids. Germline CDR1 LGHDT, CDR2 YNNKEL (reference sequence). V shed 4 bases and J 2 bases; nucleotides not matched to a gene: 11. As originally analysed: Estimates of nucleated cell counts were drawn from the amplification of reference gene primers. The method was immunoSEQ multiplex PCR; TCRdb's version includes in-frame clones alone and lacks a portion of them. V and J calls and clone size are copied from that table; D and trimming were computed from the DNA. Of roughly 200,000 clones listed, 90% are singletons. The data belong to a study of blood T cell repertoires in COVID-19.

The sequenced sample consisted of PBMCs or T cells enriched from blood (not recorded which). The clonotype comes from a man aged 30-40 years who had recovered from COVID-19. The chain employs TRBV3-1 (or the pseudogene TRBV3-2) and TRBJ1-2; 12 positions agree with TRBD1. DNA of the CDR3: TGTGCCAGCAGCCCGTCCCGGGACAGGGGGCTCGTAAACTATGGCTACACCTTC. Residues: CASSPSRDRGLVNYGYTF.